A selection of T cell receptor beta chains follows, all from one sample in a study of shared clonotypes between healthy human individuals. Here immunoSEQ multiplex PCR was the method, and the copy in TCRdb shows in-frame clones only, minus some. The table lists approximately 2,000,000 clones, 85% to 95% of them singletons. Sequenced: naive CD4+ T cells from PBMCs. All receptors derive from a young man in good health. Some clones in this sample may be carry-over from other donors' samples. The CDR3 runs from the conserved cysteine through the conserved F or W. Each record gives: J gene, clone size, V gene, D gene, CDR3 DNA, CDR3 protein. A D gene is named only where the DNA matches it firmly. The listing skips clone size in some rows; elsewhere it reads once, few, many or a size class.

TRBJ1-2 . TRBV7-6 . TGTGCCAGCAGCTTAGGGGGACGGAGCTATGGCTACACCTTC CASSLGGRSYGYTF
TRBJ2-1 . TRBV6-6 TRBD2 TGTGCCAGCAGTTCCTTCTCTAGCGGGACGTCTAATGAGCAGTTCTTC CASSSFSSGTSNEQFF
TRBJ2-1 . TRBV28 . TGTGCCAGCAGTCTTCCCCAGGGGGCGGGGGAATACAATGAGCAGTTCTTC CASSLPQGAGEYNEQFF
TRBJ1-2 . TRBV7-2 . TGTGCCAGCAGCTTAGCGGGCCATTCCAGCTACACCTTC CASSLAGHSSYTF
TRBJ1-1 . TRBV27 . TGTGCCAGCAGTTCCCCCGGCAGGGCCGCTGAAGCTTTCTTT CASSSPGRAAEAFF
TRBJ1-4 . TRBV15 . TGTGCCACCAGCAGAGATCGGGGAGAAAAACTGTTTTTT CATSRDRGEKLFF
TRBJ2-1 . TRBV29-1 . TGCAGCGTTGAAGAGTCCCCGACTAGTTCACCCAATGAGCAGTTCTTC CSVEESPTSSPNEQFF
TRBJ2-2 . TRBV5-1 . TGCGCCAGCAGCTTGGATTTCACCGGGGAGCTGTTTTTT CASSLDFTGELFF
TRBJ2-7 once TRBV18 . TGTGCCAGCTCACTGCGGGACTCCTATTACGAGCAGTACTTC CASSLRDSYYEQYF
TRBJ1-1 . TRBV28 . TGTGCCAGCAGGACGCCGGGACATAGTTCGGCTTTCTTT CASRTPGHSSAFF
TRBJ1-6 . TRBV4-1 TRBD1 TGCGCCAGCAGCCACGTGGGGACAGCCCTAAAGTCACCCCTCCACTTT CASSHVGTALKSPLHF
TRBJ1-5 few TRBV27 . TGTGCCAGCAGTTTAAGAGGGGGGAGCAATCAGCCCCAGCATTTT CASSLRGGSNQPQHF
TRBJ2-1 . TRBV11-2 . TGTGCCAGCAGCTTAGACAGGGGTGATGAGCAGTTCTTC CASSLDRGDEQFF
TRBJ2-2 once TRBV5-1 TRBD1 TGCGCCAGCAGCCCCGGACAGGTGCTTAGGACCGGGGAGCTGTTTTTT CASSPGQVLRTGELFF
TRBJ1-2 . TRBV28 . TGTGCCAGCAGCGACCAGGGTAGTGGCTACACCTTC CASSDQGSGYTF
TRBJ2-3 . TRBV7-9 . TGTGCCAGCAGCGCCCCTTCTAATGGAGCAGATACGCAGTATTTT CASSAPSNGADTQYF
TRBJ1-1 few TRBV6-5 TRBD1 TGTGCCAGCAGTCCACCGGGACAGGGGGGAGCTTTCTTT CASSPPGQGGAFF
TRBJ1-1 . TRBV2 . TGTGCCAGCAGTGTGAATAAAGGGGCTAGGGCTTTCTTT CASSVNKGARAFF
TRBJ2-7 . TRBV15 . TGTGCCACCAGCAGAGGGGGCAGCTCCTACGAGCAGTACTTC CATSRGGSSYEQYF
TRBJ2-1 . TRBV30 TRBD2 TGTGCCTGGGTGAGACTAGCGGGATACTACAATGAGCAGTTCTTC CAWVRLAGYYNEQFF
TRBJ1-1 . TRBV6-5 . TGTGCCAGCAAACGCGGACAGACGAACACTGAAGCTTTCTTT CASKRGQTNTEAFF
TRBJ1-1 . TRBV5-1 TRBD1 TGCGCCAGCAGCCTGAATTTACAGGGGAATACTGAAGCTTTCTTT CASSLNLQGNTEAFF
TRBJ2-5 . TRBV7-2 . TGTGCCAGCAGCCCGGAGCGAGAAGAGACCCAGTACTTC CASSPEREETQYF
TRBJ2-7 . TRBV6-6 TRBD1 TGTGCCAGCAGCCAGGGGGCGGTCTACGAGCAGTACTTC CASSQGAVYEQYF
TRBJ2-7 . TRBV6-6 . TGTGCCAGCAGGTTTGTCGGAGAGCAGTACTTC CASRFVGEQYF